Reported below is one T cell receptor (beta chain). Its target antigen remains unknown. No base-level quality is on record; no much larger clone is a single base apart. V is pared back by 3 bases and J by 0 bases, with 9 bases lying between the germline termini. CDR1 SGHTA and CDR2 FQGNSA were looked up in the germline V gene. The CDR3 spans 15 residues, from the cysteine through the phenylalanine. Just CDR3 DNA is preserved here, 45 bases in frame from base 1. The immunoSEQ Assay, a bias-controlled multiplex PCR, was used to amplify TCRbeta CDR3 regions from genomic DNA. The source study handled its data this way. Within the assay, amplification of reference gene primers was used to estimate how many nucleated cells each sample contained. To quantify the absolute abundance of each unique TCRbeta CDR3 rearrangement, sequence reads were collapsed and filtered. For each sample, productive Simpson clonality was calculated by taking the square root of Simpson's diversity index across productive rearrangements. Imported from immuneACCESS, the table was reduced by TCRdb to in-frame sequences with V and J called. These copies leave out some clones; in studies compared against another copy, an unresolved V gene accounts for under half, and the cause of the remainder is not known. V and J calls and clone size are copied from that table; D and trimming were computed from the DNA. The sample table contains about 150,000 clones; only one count was recorded for less than 90% of them. 2.4% of the sample is held by the ten biggest clonotypes.

Each collaborating institution followed its own protocols to collect whole blood in K2EDTA tubes. For TCRbeta analysis, collaborator samples were shipped as frozen whole blood, as isolated PBMCs, or as DNA extracted from either sample type. This record comes from a study of blood T cell repertoires in COVID-19 (dated by TCRdb to the early 2020s). Study-level background: The collaborator samples originated in the United States, Italy and Spain and spanned the acute and convalescent phases of COVID-19. The material from the prospective study consisted of cDNA or gDNA derived from T cells, B-cell-depleted T cells, or PBMCs. Deeply sampled blood TCRbeta repertoires from subjects exposed to, actively infected with, or recovered from COVID-19 were included in the dataset. The repertoires were released in a freely available public database intended as a resource for research on the immune response to SARS-CoV-2. Samples were obtained from the ongoing ImmuneRACE study (first 160 participants) and from 1,254 subjects provided by 6 global collaborators. A de-identified subject ID, COVID-19 status, age in years and sex were almost always included in the sample metadata. Where available, HLA class I and class II types were obtained from metadata supplied by the sample provider rather than from assay-based typing. The paper's findings and limits, for the study overall: The quantity of clinical and demographic metadata differed by source and by participant and was supplied without curation.

The source is an older woman with acute or convalescent COVID-19. The sequencing sample was made of peripheral blood. The V and J genes are TRBV7-2 and TRBJ2-1; the D segment could be TRBD2, given 6 matching bases. The DNA sequence is as follows: TGTGCCAGCAGCTTGAAGGGAGGCTCCTACAATGAGCAGTTCTTC. Its amino acids are CASSLKGGSYNEQFF.